This T cell receptor (beta chain) was sequenced in a study of T cells in Graves' hyperthyroidism and ophthalmopathy. There were TCR beta CDR3 regions amplified from RNA transcripts. Initially, a first-round RT-PCR of the TCR CDR3 employed the HTBI primer set. TCRdb itself ran the multiplex PCR reads through MiXCR, one entry per CDR3 protein. The sample has some 300,000 distinct CDR3 sequences; 12% to 15% are singletons. Newly diagnosed hyperthyroidism, duration under 2 months, in patients aged 18 to 65. The study excluded patients with uncontrolled infection, other autoimmune disease, pregnancy or lactation. This clonotype turned up a few times. Possible read error: a much larger clone is one base away. Germline CDR1 and CDR2: GTSNPN and SVGIG (reference sequence). V lost 5 bases, J lost 6 bases, and 10 bases lay in between. The CDR3 extends over 11 amino acids.

V gene TRBV30 combines with J gene TRBJ1-1; D is undetermined. The receptor was isolated from a woman aged 40 to 50 with Graves' hyperthyroidism. Sequencing was done on a sample of blood. The CDR3 is CAWAGVAEAFF. CDR3 bases: TGTGCCTGGGCCGGGGTAGCTGAAGCTTTCTTT.